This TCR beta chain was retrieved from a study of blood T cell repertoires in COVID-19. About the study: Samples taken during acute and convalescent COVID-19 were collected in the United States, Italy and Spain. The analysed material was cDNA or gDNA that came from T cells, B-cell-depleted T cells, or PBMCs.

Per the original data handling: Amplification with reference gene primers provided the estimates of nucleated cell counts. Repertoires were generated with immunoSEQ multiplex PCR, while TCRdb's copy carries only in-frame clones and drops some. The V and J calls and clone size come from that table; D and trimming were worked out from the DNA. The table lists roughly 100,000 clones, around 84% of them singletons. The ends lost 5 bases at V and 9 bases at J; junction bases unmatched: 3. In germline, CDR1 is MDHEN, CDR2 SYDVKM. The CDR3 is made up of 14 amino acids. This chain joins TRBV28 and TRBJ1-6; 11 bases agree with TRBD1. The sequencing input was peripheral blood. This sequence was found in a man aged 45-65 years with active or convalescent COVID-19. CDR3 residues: CASSKGQGGSPLHF. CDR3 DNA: TGTGCCAGCAGTAAGGGACAGGGGGGTTCACCCCTCCACTTT. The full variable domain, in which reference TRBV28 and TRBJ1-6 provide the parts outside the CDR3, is DVKVTQSSRYLVKRTGEKVFLECVQDMDHENMFWYRQDPGLGLRLIYFSYDVKMKEKGDIPEGYSVSREKKERFSLILESASTNQTSMYLCASSKGQGGSPLHFGNGTRLTVT.